Shown below are 20 T cell receptor beta chains from a single sample sequenced in a study of blood T cell repertoires in COVID-19. Assay used: immunoSEQ multiplex PCR; TCRdb lists only in-frame clones, some missing. There are hundreds of thousands of clones in the sample; more than 70% occur only once, and about 3.9% lies in the top ten. Material: peripheral blood. The receptors were gathered from a woman older than 75 with acute or convalescent COVID-19.

This clone was observed a few times. This chain connects TRBV5-1 to TRBJ2-7; D might be TRBD2 (7 bases). The length of the CDR3 is 15 residues. V was shortened by 0 bases and J by 7 bases, with 17 bases between the two germline ends. Germline-derived CDR1 and CDR2 are SGHRS and YFSETQ. The CDR3 reads CASSLAGGPFREQYF. The CDR3 region has the DNA TGCGCCAGCAGCTTGGCCGGGGGGCCCTTCCGAGAGCAGTACTTC. Full variable domain (outside the CDR3, taken from reference TRBV5-1 and TRBJ2-7): KAGVTQTPRYLIKTRGQQVTLSCSPISGHRSVSWYQQTPGQGLQFLFEYFSETQRNKGNFPGRFSGRQFSNSRSEMNVSTLELGDSALYLCASSLAGGPFREQYFGPGTRLTVT.

The chain uses TRBV5-1 and TRBJ2-1, with D possibly TRBD1 on 6 matching bases. The CDR3 runs to 18 residues. Trimming removed 2 bases at V and 8 bases at J, with 26 bases between. Germline V gene lookup returns CDR1 SGHRS and CDR2 YFSETQ. As DNA, the CDR3 is TGCGCCAGCAGCTTTAGAGGGCCGGGCCAGGGGCTTCCGCATGAGCAGTTCTTC. Amino acid sequence: CASSFRGPGQGLPHEQFF.

This sequence joins TRBV5-4 and TRBJ2-6, with a possible D match to TRBD1 (6 bases). The CDR3 spans 16 residues. V was cut by 4 bases and J by 4 bases, with 15 bases left in between. Germline CDR1 and CDR2: SGHNT and YYREEE (reference sequence). The CDR3 spells CASSPDRPRGANVLTF. DNA of the CDR3: TGTGCCAGCAGCCCTGACAGGCCACGGGGGGCCAACGTCCTGACTTTC.

The J gene is TRBJ1-1, the V gene TRBV7-6; a weak D match, TRBD1 (5 bases). The CDR3 length is 14 residues. CDR1 and CDR2 (germline): SGHVS, FNYEAQ. Deletions cut 2 bases from V and 3 bases from J, with 10 bases between. Here the CDR3 reads CASSLWGGDTEAFF. The CDR3 nucleotides are TGTGCCAGCAGCTTATGGGGCGGGGACACTGAAGCTTTCTTT.

In this sample, this clone turned up a few times. Other DNA sequences in the same sample also yield this CDR3. This chain links TRBV18 with TRBJ1-2; 7 positions match TRBD1. Per the germline V gene, CDR1 is KGHSH and CDR2 is LQKENI. The CDR3 runs 13 residues. After removal of 3 bases from V and 2 bases from J, the junction contained 0 bases not matched to a gene. CDR3 in amino acids: CASSPTGNYGYTF. CDR3 DNA: TGTGCCAGCTCACCGACAGGGAACTATGGCTACACCTTC. The whole variable domain, filled in from reference TRBV18 and TRBJ1-2, reads NAGVMQNPRHLVRRRGQEARLRCSPMKGHSHVYWYRQLPEEGLKFMVYLQKENIIDESGMPKERFSAEFPKEGPSILRIQQVVRGDSAAYFCASSPTGNYGYTFGSGTRLTVV.

The CDR3 loop reads CASGLTGGYGNTIYF. The CDR3 DNA follows: TGTGCTAGTGGTCTGACAGGGGGCTATGGAAACACCATATATTTT. The chain combines TRBV12-5 with TRBJ1-3; 10 bases line up with TRBD1. Germline V lookup: CDR1 LGHNT, CDR2 FRNRAP. The CDR3 has 15 residues. J was trimmed by 3 bases and V by 5 bases; bases with no gene match: 4.

The chain has TRBV30 and TRBJ2-7; unclear D gene. Per germline, CDR1 GTSNPN and CDR2 SVGIG (reference sequence). The V and J ends lost 0 bases and 6 bases respectively, with 6 bases between them. This CDR3 contains 11 residues. This chain's CDR3 is CAWSVLSEQYF. The DNA of the CDR3 is TGTGCCTGGAGTGTACTTAGCGAGCAGTACTTC.

This chain links TRBV2 with TRBJ1-4, with a weak D call TRBD1 (6 bases). Trimming took 8 bases from V and 5 from J, leaving 9 bases between them. This CDR3 has 12 amino acids. Germline CDR1 reads SNHLY; CDR2 reads FYNNEI. CDR3 in DNA: TGTGCCAGCGGACAGCTCAATGAAAAACTGTTTTTT. Translating it yields CASGQLNEKLFF. Based on the CDR3 plus reference TRBV2 and TRBJ1-4, the full variable domain is EPEVTQTPSHQVTQMGQEVILRCVPISNHLYFYWYRQILGQKVEFLVSFYNNEISEKSEIFDDQFSVERPDGSNFTLKIRSTKLEDSAMYFCASGQLNEKLFFGSGTQLSVL.

The chain carries TRBV5-4 and TRBJ2-1; no clear D gene. The V and J ends lost 7 bases and 2 bases respectively, with 10 bases between them. Looked up from germline, CDR1 is SGHNT and CDR2 is YYREEE (reference sequence). CDR3 length: 13 residues. DNA for the CDR3: TGTGCCAGCGGCCAAGATACCTACAATGAGCAGTTCTTC. This encodes CASGQDTYNEQFF.

CDR3 nucleotides: TGTGCCAGCAGTTACGGGACAGGCAGGCCCTCCTACGAGCAGTACTTC. The encoded protein is CASSYGTGRPSYEQYF. This chain links TRBV6-6 with TRBJ2-7; 8 bases line up with TRBD1. The CDR3 is 16 residues long. Trimming at V came to 2 bases and at J to 0 bases, leaving 6 bases not matched to a gene. The germline CDR1 and CDR2 sequences are MNHNY and SVGAGI (reference sequence).

The genes are TRBV5-4 and TRBJ1-1; maybe TRBD1 (6 bases). Germline V gene data show CDR1 as SGHNT and CDR2 as YYREEE (reference sequence). Trimming pared 4 bases from V and 5 bases from J, leaving 12 bases between. This CDR3 region has 13 residues. Here the CDR3 reads CASSPRQATEAFF. CDR3 in DNA: TGTGCCAGCAGCCCCAGACAGGCAACTGAAGCTTTCTTT.

The V gene is TRBV18, the J gene TRBJ1-1, with D perhaps TRBD1 (6 bases). The V gene lost 3 bases and the J gene lost 8 bases, with 7 bases spanning the gap. The CDR3 spans 11 residues. Germline loops: CDR1 KGHSH, CDR2 LQKENI. Written as DNA, the CDR3 is TGTGCCAGCTCACCTGGGACAGAAGCTTTCTTT. This encodes CASSPGTEAFF. The full variable domain, completed using reference TRBV18 and TRBJ1-1, is NAGVMQNPRHLVRRRGQEARLRCSPMKGHSHVYWYRQLPEEGLKFMVYLQKENIIDESGMPKERFSAEFPKEGPSILRIQQVVRGDSAAYFCASSPGTEAFFGQGTRLTVV.

V usage is TRBV18 and J usage is TRBJ2-6; 7 positions match TRBD1. Germline V gene data show CDR1 as KGHSH and CDR2 as LQKENI. The V gene end was trimmed by 3 bases and the J gene end by 2 bases; junction bases not matched to a gene: 7. The CDR3 consists of 17 residues. The CDR3 reads CASSPLSTGTGANVLTF. CDR3 nucleotides: TGTGCCAGCTCACCCCTATCGACAGGGACTGGGGCCAACGTCCTGACTTTC.

J is TRBJ1-5 and V is TRBV30; D is possibly TRBD1 (6 bases). V dropped 1 base and J dropped 2 bases, with 15 bases sitting between them. The CDR3 totals 16 residues. Germline values: CDR1 GTSNPN, CDR2 SVGIG (reference sequence). This CDR3 is CAWSGSREGGNQPQHF. CDR3 coding DNA: TGTGCCTGGAGTGGTTCCCGGGAGGGGGGCAATCAGCCCCAGCATTTT.

The V call is TRBV19, the J call TRBJ1-5; D not certain. The V gene lost 1 base and the J gene lost 7 bases, with 14 bases spanning the gap. The CDR3 length is 15 residues. Germline loops: CDR1 LNHDA, CDR2 SQIVND (reference sequence). The CDR3 coding sequence is TGTGCCAGTAGTATAGGACTCAGCGAACTGCAGCCCCAGCATTTT. Its translation: CASSIGLSELQPQHF.

V is TRBV5-1 and J is TRBJ2-1; the D gene is possibly TRBD2 (5 bases). The CDR3 totals 14 residues. V dropped 1 base and J dropped 5 bases, with 10 bases sitting between them. Germline CDR1 and CDR2: SGHRS and YFSETQ. In nucleotides, the CDR3 is TGCGCCAGCAGCTTGTATGGAGGCCACAATGAGCAGTTCTTC. It encodes CASSLYGGHNEQFF. The full variable domain, in which reference TRBV5-1 and TRBJ2-1 provide the parts outside the CDR3, is KAGVTQTPRYLIKTRGQQVTLSCSPISGHRSVSWYQQTPGQGLQFLFEYFSETQRNKGNFPGRFSGRQFSNSRSEMNVSTLELGDSALYLCASSLYGGHNEQFFGPGTRLTVL.

In this sample, this clone turned up once. V is TRBV30 and J is TRBJ2-3; the match to TRBD2 covers 7 bases. Losses at the gene ends were 1 base for V and 0 bases for J; bases not matched to a gene: 4. Germline V lookup: CDR1 GTSNPN, CDR2 SVGIG (reference sequence). This CDR3 is 15 amino acids long. The CDR3 DNA follows: TGTGCCTGGAGTGCTCTCGGGGGGAGCACAGATACGCAGTATTTT. Protein product: CAWSALGGSTDTQYF.

This rearrangement joins TRBV19 to TRBJ2-1; D unclear. CDR3 length equals 14 residues. The ends were cut back, 3 bases at V and 3 bases at J, with 9 bases in the middle. Germline assignment: CDR1 LNHDA and CDR2 SQIVND (reference sequence). CDR3 nucleotides: TGTGCCAGTAGTATTAATCTCGGCTACAATGAGCAGTTCTTC. This codes for CASSINLGYNEQFF.

This chain connects TRBV4-2 to TRBJ2-5, with 8 bases that match TRBD1. The CDR3 consists of 15 residues. V lost 3 bases, J lost 5 bases, and 8 bases stayed unmatched. In germline, CDR1 is LGHNA, CDR2 YNFKEQ. The CDR3, as DNA: TGTGCCAGCAGCCAGGACAGGGCACCTTCCGAGACCCAGTACTTC. Protein sequence: CASSQDRAPSETQYF.

The chain has TRBV7-8 and TRBJ1-1; TRBD1 agrees at 7 bases. The J segment lost 8 bases and the V segment lost 3 bases, leaving 6 bases of the junction unmatched. Germline loops: CDR1 SGHVS, CDR2 FQNEAQ. The CDR3 length is 13 residues. CDR3 sequence: CASSFGPQGEAFF. CDR3 DNA sequence: TGTGCCAGCAGCTTCGGGCCACAGGGGGAAGCTTTCTTT.